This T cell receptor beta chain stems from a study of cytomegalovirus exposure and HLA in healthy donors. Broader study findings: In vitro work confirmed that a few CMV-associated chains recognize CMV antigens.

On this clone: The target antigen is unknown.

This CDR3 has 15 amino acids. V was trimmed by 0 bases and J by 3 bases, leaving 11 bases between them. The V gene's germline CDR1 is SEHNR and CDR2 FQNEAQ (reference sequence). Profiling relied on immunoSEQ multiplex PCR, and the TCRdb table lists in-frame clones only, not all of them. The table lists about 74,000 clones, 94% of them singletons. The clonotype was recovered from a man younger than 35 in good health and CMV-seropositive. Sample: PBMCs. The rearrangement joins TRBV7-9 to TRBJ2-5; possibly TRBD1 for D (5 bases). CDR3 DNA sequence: TGTGCCAGCAGCTTAGCGTGGGGCCCTAAAGAGACCCAGTACTTC. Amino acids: CASSLAWGPKETQYF.